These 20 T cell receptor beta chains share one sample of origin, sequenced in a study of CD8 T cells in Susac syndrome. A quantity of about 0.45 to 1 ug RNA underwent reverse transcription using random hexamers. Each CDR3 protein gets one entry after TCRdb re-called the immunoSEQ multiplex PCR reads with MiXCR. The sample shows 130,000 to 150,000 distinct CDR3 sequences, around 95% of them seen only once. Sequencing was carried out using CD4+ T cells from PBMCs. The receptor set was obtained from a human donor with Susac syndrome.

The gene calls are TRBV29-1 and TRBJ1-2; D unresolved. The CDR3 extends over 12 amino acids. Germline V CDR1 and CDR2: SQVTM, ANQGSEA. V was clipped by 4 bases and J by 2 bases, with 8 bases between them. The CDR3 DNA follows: TGCAGCGTTGTCCAGGACAACTATGGCTACACCTTC. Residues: CSVVQDNYGYTF.

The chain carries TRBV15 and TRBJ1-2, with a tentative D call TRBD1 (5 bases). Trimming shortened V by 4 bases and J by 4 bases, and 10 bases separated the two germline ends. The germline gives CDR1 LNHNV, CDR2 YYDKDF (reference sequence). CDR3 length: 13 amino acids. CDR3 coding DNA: TGTGCCACCAGCACCGGGGCGCTCTATGGCTACACCTTC. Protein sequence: CATSTGALYGYTF.

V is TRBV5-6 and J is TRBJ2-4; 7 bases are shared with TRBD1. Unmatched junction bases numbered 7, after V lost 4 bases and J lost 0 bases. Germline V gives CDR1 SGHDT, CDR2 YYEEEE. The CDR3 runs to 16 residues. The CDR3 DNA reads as TGTGCCAGCAGCCCGGGACAGATACTAGCCAAAAACATTCAGTACTTC. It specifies CASSPGQILAKNIQYF.

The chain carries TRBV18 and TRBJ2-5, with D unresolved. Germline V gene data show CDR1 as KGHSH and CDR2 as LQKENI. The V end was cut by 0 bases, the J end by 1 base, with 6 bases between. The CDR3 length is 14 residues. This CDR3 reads CASSPPSPQETQYF. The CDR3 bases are TGTGCCAGCTCACCACCGTCCCCCCAAGAGACCCAGTACTTC.

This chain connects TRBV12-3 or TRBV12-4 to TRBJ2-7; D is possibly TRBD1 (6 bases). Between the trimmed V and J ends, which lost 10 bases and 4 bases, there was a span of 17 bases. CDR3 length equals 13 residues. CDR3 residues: CAIGPRTEYEQYF. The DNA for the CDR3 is TGTGCCATCGGACCGAGGACAGAGTACGAGCAGTACTTC.

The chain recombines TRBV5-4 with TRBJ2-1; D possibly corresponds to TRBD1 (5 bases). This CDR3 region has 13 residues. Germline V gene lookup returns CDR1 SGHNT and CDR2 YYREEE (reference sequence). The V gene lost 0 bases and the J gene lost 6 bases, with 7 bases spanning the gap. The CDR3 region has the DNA TGTGCCAGCAGCTTGGGGACAACCAATGAGCAGTTCTTC. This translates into CASSLGTTNEQFF.

This CDR3 reads CASSLDRGNQPQHF. The CDR3 nucleotides are TGTGCCAGCAGCTTAGATCGTGGCAATCAGCCCCAGCATTTT. This chain joins TRBV7-9 and TRBJ1-5; no reliable D call. CDR1 is SEHNR, CDR2 FQNEAQ, per germline (reference sequence). V dropped 1 base and J dropped 2 bases, with 6 bases sitting between them. The CDR3 sequence is 14 residues long.

Here the CDR3 reads CASSGIFDRVSYEQYF. The CDR3, as DNA: TGTGCCAGCAGCGGAATCTTTGACAGGGTCTCCTACGAGCAGTACTTC. The J gene is TRBJ2-7, the V gene TRBV6-1; TRBD1 aligns across 7 bases. Germline V CDR1 and CDR2: MNHNS, SASEGT. The CDR3 has 16 amino acids. V was pared by 6 bases and J by 0 bases, with 11 bases of the junction left unmatched.

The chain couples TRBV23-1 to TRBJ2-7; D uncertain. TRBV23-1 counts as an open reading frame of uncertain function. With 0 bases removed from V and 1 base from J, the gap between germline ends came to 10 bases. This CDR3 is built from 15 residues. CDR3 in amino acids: CASSQSGYKSYEQYF. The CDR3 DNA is TGCGCCAGCAGTCAATCGGGTTACAAGTCCTACGAGCAGTACTTC.

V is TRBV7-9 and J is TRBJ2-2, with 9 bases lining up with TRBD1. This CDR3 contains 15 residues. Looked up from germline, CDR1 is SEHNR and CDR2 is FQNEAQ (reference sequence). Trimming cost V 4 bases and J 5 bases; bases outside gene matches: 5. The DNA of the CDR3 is TGTGCCAGCAGCTCCGGGACAGGGCAAACCGGGGAGCTGTTTTTT. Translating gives CASSSGTGQTGELFF. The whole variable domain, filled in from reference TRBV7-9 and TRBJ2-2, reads DTGVSQNPRHKITKRGQNVTFRCDPISEHNRLYWYRQTLGQGPEFLTYFQNEAQLEKSRLLSDRFSAERPKGSFSTLEIQRTEQGDSAMYLCASSSGTGQTGELFFGEGSRLTVL.

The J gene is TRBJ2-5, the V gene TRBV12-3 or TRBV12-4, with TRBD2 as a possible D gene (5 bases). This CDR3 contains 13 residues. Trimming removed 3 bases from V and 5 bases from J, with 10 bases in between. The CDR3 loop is CASSLSGVETQYF. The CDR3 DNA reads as TGTGCCAGCAGTTTGTCCGGGGTGGAGACCCAGTACTTC.

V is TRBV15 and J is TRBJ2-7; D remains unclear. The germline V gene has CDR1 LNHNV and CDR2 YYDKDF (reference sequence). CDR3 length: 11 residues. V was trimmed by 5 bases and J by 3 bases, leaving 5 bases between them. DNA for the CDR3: TGTGCCACCAGCTCCGACTACGAGCAGTACTTC. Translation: CATSSDYEQYF.

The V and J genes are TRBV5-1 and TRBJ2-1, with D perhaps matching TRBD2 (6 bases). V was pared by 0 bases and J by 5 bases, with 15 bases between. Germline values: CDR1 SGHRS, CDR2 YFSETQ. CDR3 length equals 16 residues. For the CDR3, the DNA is TGCGCCAGCAGCTTGGGCCCCCGGGACTCGAACAATGAGCAGTTCTTC. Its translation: CASSLGPRDSNNEQFF.

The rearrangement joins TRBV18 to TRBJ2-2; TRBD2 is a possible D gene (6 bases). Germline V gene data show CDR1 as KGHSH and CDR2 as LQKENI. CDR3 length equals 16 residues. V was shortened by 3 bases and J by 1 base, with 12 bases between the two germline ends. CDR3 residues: CASSPFWRENTGELFF. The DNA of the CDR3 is TGTGCCAGCTCACCGTTTTGGCGGGAGAACACCGGGGAGCTGTTTTTT.

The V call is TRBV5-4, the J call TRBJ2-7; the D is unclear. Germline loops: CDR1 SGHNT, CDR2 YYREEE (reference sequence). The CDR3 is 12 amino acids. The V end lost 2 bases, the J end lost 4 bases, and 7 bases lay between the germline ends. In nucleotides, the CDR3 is TGTGCCAGCAGCTTCGAGCGATACGAGCAGTACTTC. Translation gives CASSFERYEQYF.

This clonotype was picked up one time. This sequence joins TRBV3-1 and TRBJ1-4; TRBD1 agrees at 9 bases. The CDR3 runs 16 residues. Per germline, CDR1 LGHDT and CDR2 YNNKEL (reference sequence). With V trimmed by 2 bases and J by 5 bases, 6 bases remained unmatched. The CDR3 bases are TGTGCCAGCAGCCAACTCGCCGGGACAGGGAATGAAAAACTGTTTTTT. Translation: CASSQLAGTGNEKLFF.

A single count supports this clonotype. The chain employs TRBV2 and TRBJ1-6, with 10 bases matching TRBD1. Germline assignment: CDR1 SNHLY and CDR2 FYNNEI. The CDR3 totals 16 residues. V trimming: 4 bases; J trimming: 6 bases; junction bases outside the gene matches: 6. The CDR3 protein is CASSVDRGQGNSPLHF. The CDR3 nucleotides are TGTGCCAGCAGTGTTGACAGGGGGCAGGGTAATTCACCCCTCCACTTT.

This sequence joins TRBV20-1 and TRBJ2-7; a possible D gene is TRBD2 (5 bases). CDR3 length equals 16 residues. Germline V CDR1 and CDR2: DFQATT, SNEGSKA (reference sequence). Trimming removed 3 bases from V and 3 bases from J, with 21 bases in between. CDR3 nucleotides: TGCAGTGCTAGCCACACGGGGAAGGGTCCAGTCTACGAGCAGTACTTC. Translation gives CSASHTGKGPVYEQYF.

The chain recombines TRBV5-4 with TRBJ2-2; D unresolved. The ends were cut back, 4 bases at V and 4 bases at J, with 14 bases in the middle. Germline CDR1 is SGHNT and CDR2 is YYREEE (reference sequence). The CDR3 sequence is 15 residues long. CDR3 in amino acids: CASSPDARGTGELFF. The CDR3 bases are TGTGCCAGCAGCCCCGACGCTCGCGGCACCGGGGAGCTGTTTTTT.

The CDR3 protein is CSVATGDYNEQFF. Written as DNA, the CDR3 is TGCAGCGTTGCTACGGGGGACTACAATGAGCAGTTCTTC. The chain has TRBV29-1 and TRBJ2-1; tentative D call: TRBD2 (6 bases). V dropped 4 bases and J dropped 3 bases, with 10 bases sitting between them. Germline CDR1 reads SQVTM; CDR2 reads ANQGSEA. The CDR3 spans 13 residues.